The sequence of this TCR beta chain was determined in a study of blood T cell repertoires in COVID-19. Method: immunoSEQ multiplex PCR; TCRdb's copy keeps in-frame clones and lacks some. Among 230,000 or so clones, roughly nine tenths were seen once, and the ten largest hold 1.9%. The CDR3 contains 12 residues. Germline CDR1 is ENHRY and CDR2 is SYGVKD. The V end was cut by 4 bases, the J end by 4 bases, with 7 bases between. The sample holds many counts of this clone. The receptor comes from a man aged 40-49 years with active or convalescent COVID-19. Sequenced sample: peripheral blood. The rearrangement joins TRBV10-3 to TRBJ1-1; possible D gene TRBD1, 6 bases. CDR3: CAISGGGTEAFF. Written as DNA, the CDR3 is TGTGCCATCAGTGGAGGGGGCACTGAAGCTTTCTTT.